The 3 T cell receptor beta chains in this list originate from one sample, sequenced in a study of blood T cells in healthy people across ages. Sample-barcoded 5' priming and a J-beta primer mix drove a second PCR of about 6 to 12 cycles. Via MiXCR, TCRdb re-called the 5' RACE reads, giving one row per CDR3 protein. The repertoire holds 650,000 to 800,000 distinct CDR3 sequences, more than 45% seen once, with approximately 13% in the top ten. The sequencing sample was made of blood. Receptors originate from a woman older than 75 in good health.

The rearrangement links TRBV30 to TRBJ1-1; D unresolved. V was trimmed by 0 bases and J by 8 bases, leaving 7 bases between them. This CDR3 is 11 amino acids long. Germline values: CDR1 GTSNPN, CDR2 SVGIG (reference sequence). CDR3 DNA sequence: TGTGCCTGGAGTGTTGGACCGGAAGCTTTCTTT. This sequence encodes CAWSVGPEAFF.

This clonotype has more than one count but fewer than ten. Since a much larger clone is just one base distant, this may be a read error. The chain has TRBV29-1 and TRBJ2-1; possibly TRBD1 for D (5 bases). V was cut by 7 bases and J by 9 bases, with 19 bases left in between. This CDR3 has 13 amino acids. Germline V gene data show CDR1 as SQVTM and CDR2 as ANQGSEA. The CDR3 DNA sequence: TGCAGCGGTGAGACAGTGCGGATCGGTGAGCAGTTCTTC. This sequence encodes CSGETVRIGEQFF.

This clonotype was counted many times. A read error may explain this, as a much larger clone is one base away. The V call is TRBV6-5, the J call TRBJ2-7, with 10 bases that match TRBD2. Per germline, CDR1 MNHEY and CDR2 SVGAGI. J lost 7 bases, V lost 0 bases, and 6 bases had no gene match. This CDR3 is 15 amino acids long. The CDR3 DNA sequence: TGTGCCAGCAGTTACTCTAGCGGGAGGTCCAATGAGCAGTACTTC. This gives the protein CASSYSSGRSNEQYF.